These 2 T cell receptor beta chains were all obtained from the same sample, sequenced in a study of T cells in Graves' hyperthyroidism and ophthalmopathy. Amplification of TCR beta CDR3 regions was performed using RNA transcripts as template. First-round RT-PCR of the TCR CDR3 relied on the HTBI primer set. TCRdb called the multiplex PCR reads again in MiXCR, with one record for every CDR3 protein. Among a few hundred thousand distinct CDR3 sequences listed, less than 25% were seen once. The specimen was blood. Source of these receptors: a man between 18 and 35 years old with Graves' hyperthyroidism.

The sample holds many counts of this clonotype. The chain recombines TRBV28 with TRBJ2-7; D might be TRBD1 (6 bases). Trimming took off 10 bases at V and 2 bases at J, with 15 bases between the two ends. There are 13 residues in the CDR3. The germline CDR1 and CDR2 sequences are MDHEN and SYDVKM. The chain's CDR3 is CATSGDTAYEQYF. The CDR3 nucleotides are TGTGCCACCTCAGGGGATACGGCCTACGAGCAGTACTTC.

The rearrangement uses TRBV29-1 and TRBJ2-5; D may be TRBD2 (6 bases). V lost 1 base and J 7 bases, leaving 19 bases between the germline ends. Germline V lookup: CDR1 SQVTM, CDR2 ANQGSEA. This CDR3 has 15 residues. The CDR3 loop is CSVEGRTGLIGTQYF. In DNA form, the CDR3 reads TGCAGCGTTGAAGGAAGGACCGGACTAATAGGGACCCAGTACTTC.